The rows below give T cell receptor beta chains drawn from one sample of a study of early T cells in non-severe SARS-CoV-2 infection. Each CDR3 protein gets one entry after TCRdb re-called the 5' RACE reads with MiXCR. The sample has tens of thousands of distinct CDR3 sequences, around 5% seen once; the top ten hold around 6.3%. The sequenced sample consisted of whole blood. Every receptor here comes from an adult who was a healthcare worker with PCR-confirmed SARS-CoV-2 infection or an uninfected control (not recorded which). CDR3s include the opening cysteine and the closing phenylalanine or tryptophan. The order of the fields is clone size, V gene, D gene, J gene, CDR3 DNA, CDR3 protein. The D gene is left open where the match is weak. Clone size is shown for a subset of rows, as once, few, many or a class of expanded clone.

size: many
V: TRBV3-1
D: NA
J: TRBJ1-1
DNA: TGTGCCAGCAGCCAAGATTCCAGGCCGGCTTTCTTT
CDR3: CASSQDSRPAFF

size: many
V: TRBV11-2
D: NA
J: TRBJ1-1
DNA: TGTGCCAGCAGCTCAGATGTAGGAGGGTGGAACACTGAAGCTTTCTTT
CDR3: CASSSDVGGWNTEAFF

size: NA
V: TRBV5-1
D: NA
J: TRBJ1-3
DNA: TGCGCCAGCAGCTTAGACCCAAACTCTGGAAACACCATATATTTT
CDR3: CASSLDPNSGNTIYF

size: many
V: TRBV19
D: NA
J: TRBJ2-3
DNA: TGTGCCAGTAGTATCTCGACTATTCGAACAGATACGCAGTATTTT
CDR3: CASSISTIRTDTQYF

size: NA
V: TRBV29-1
D: NA
J: TRBJ1-4
DNA: TGCAGCGTTGCCGGGGGCGATGAAAAACTGTTTTTT
CDR3: CSVAGGDEKLFF

size: few
V: TRBV29-1
D: NA
J: TRBJ2-7
DNA: TGCAGCGTTGAGGGGGTTGCTTACGAGCAGTACTTC
CDR3: CSVEGVAYEQYF

size: NA
V: TRBV19
D: NA
J: TRBJ2-7
DNA: TGTGCCAGTAGTATCGGGGTTCCCTACGAGCAGTACTTC
CDR3: CASSIGVPYEQYF

size: many
V: TRBV7-3
D: NA
J: TRBJ2-5
DNA: TGTGCCAGCAGCCCCCGACCCCAAGAGACCCAGTACTTC
CDR3: CASSPRPQETQYF

size: few
V: TRBV24-1
D: NA
J: TRBJ2-3
DNA: TGTGCCACCAGTGATTTTTCGGGGACGGGGGTGACAGATACGCAGTATTTT
CDR3: CATSDFSGTGVTDTQYF

size: many
V: TRBV6-1
D: NA
J: TRBJ1-5
DNA: TGTGCCAGCAGTGAAGCGCAAGGACAGCCCCAGCATTTT
CDR3: CASSEAQGQPQHF

size: NA
V: TRBV6-5
D: NA
J: TRBJ1-5
DNA: TGTGCCAGCAGCCGTCAGAGGGGTCGGAATCAGCCCCAGCATTTT
CDR3: CASSRQRGRNQPQHF

size: many
V: TRBV4-1
D: NA
J: TRBJ1-5
DNA: TGCGCCAGCAGTCCGGTTCCTGGACGGGTCCTCGGAGTGCAGCCCCAGCATTTT
CDR3: CASSPVPGRVLGVQPQHF

size: NA
V: TRBV18
D: NA
J: TRBJ1-2
DNA: TGTGCCAGCTCACCCGACGGGCTTCGTTTGAATGGCTACACCTTC
CDR3: CASSPDGLRLNGYTF

size: few
V: TRBV3-1
D: NA
J: TRBJ1-2
DNA: TGTGCCAGCAGCCAAGGCAGGGGACCTACTAACTATGGCTACACCTTC
CDR3: CASSQGRGPTNYGYTF

size: few
V: TRBV3-1
D: TRBD2
J: TRBJ2-1
DNA: TGTGCCAGCAGCCAAGACAGGGCGGGAGTGAAGGTTGGGGTGCCTAATGAGCAGTTCTTC
CDR3: CASSQDRAGVKVGVPNEQFF

size: NA
V: TRBV11-3
D: NA
J: TRBJ2-3
DNA: TGTGCCAGCAGCCCTGTTGGATCAGATACGCAGTATTTT
CDR3: CASSPVGSDTQYF

size: many
V: TRBV28
D: NA
J: TRBJ1-5
DNA: TGTGCCAGCAGTTTGGGGGGCGGCAATCAGCCCCAGCATTTT
CDR3: CASSLGGGNQPQHF

size: NA
V: TRBV12-3/TRBV12-4
D: NA
J: TRBJ1-1
DNA: TGTGCCAGCAGTTTTAGCCCAGCCAGGGGTTGGACTGAAGCTTTCTTT
CDR3: CASSFSPARGWTEAFF

size: NA
V: TRBV18
D: NA
J: TRBJ2-7
DNA: TGTGCCAGCTCACCACTTACCGGACAGCCTAGCTCCTACGAGCAGTACTTC
CDR3: CASSPLTGQPSSYEQYF

size: many
V: TRBV30
D: NA
J: TRBJ1-6
DNA: TGTGCCTGGAGTGTATTAGGGGTTGGTAATTCACCCCTCCACTTT
CDR3: CAWSVLGVGNSPLHF

size: many
V: TRBV20-1
D: NA
J: TRBJ2-7
DNA: TGCAGTGCTAGATCCTCCCCCGGGGATTCCTACGAGCAGTACTTC
CDR3: CSARSSPGDSYEQYF

size: few
V: TRBV5-1
D: TRBD1
J: TRBJ1-1
DNA: TGCGCCAGCAGCTTTGGGACAGCGGGGACTGAAGCTTTCTTT
CDR3: CASSFGTAGTEAFF

size: many
V: TRBV29-1
D: NA
J: TRBJ1-2
DNA: TGCAGCGTTGAAGAGGCAGGCCTGGGCGGCTACACCTTC
CDR3: CSVEEAGLGGYTF

size: few
V: TRBV11-2
D: NA
J: TRBJ2-5
DNA: TGTGCCAGCAGCTTAAGTGCAGAGACCCAGTACTTC
CDR3: CASSLSAETQYF

size: few
V: TRBV18
D: NA
J: TRBJ1-2
DNA: TGTGCCAGCTCACCGGCGGCCGGGGCAAACTATGGCTACACCTTC
CDR3: CASSPAAGANYGYTF

size: NA
V: TRBV18
D: TRBD2
J: TRBJ2-2
DNA: TGTGCCAGCTCACCACAACTAGCGGGAGACACCGGGGAGCTGTTTTTT
CDR3: CASSPQLAGDTGELFF

size: many
V: TRBV4-1
D: NA
J: TRBJ1-1
DNA: TGCGCCAGCAGCCACGATGGGCAGGGAGGATCCACTGAAGCTTTCTTT
CDR3: CASSHDGQGGSTEAFF

size: NA
V: TRBV5-1
D: NA
J: TRBJ2-1
DNA: TGCGCCAGCAGCTTGGATGTAAGGGGTGAGCAGTTCTTC
CDR3: CASSLDVRGEQFF

size: many
V: TRBV6-4
D: TRBD2
J: TRBJ2-1
DNA: TGTGCCAGCAGTCCACTAGCGGACGTCAATGAGCAGTTCTTC
CDR3: CASSPLADVNEQFF

size: many
V: TRBV7-9
D: TRBD1
J: TRBJ1-2
DNA: TGTGCCAGCAGCCCCCGGACAGGGTCCGTCTATGGCTACACCTTC
CDR3: CASSPRTGSVYGYTF

size: NA
V: TRBV5-4
D: NA
J: TRBJ1-2
DNA: TGTGCCAGCAGCTTGGCCGGTTTAGCTAACTATGGCTACACCTTC
CDR3: CASSLAGLANYGYTF

size: many
V: TRBV7-2
D: TRBD2
J: TRBJ2-5
DNA: TGTGCCAGCAGCCGAGCGGGACGAGAGACCCAGTACTTC
CDR3: CASSRAGRETQYF

size: many
V: TRBV15
D: NA
J: TRBJ1-1
DNA: TGTGCCACCAGCAGAGGCGGGAGCTTCACTGAAGCTTTCTTT
CDR3: CATSRGGSFTEAFF

size: few
V: TRBV20-1
D: NA
J: TRBJ2-5
DNA: TGCAGTGCTAGATCGTCTCAAGAGACCCAGTACTTC
CDR3: CSARSSQETQYF

size: few
V: TRBV27
D: NA
J: TRBJ1-2
DNA: TGTGCCAGCAGGACGGGGGCGAAGGGATATGGCTACACCTTC
CDR3: CASRTGAKGYGYTF

size: many
V: TRBV9
D: TRBD1
J: TRBJ1-2
DNA: TGTGCCAGCAGCTTATGGGACAGGCGATCCACCAACTATGGCTACACCTTC
CDR3: CASSLWDRRSTNYGYTF

size: many
V: TRBV30
D: NA
J: TRBJ2-3
DNA: TGTGCCTGGAGTAGCACAGATACGCAGTATTTT
CDR3: CAWSSTDTQYF

size: many
V: TRBV6-5
D: NA
J: TRBJ1-2
DNA: TGTGCCAGCACAGACCGATGGTATGGCTACACCTTC
CDR3: CASTDRWYGYTF

size: many
V: TRBV7-2
D: NA
J: TRBJ2-7
DNA: TGTGCCAGCAGCTCCGGACTACACCCAACCTACGAGCAGTACTTC
CDR3: CASSSGLHPTYEQYF

size: many
V: TRBV7-9
D: NA
J: TRBJ1-2
DNA: TGTGCCAGCAGCGCAACGCACAGGGAAAATGACTATGGCTACACCTTC
CDR3: CASSATHRENDYGYTF

size: many
V: TRBV20-1
D: NA
J: TRBJ1-5
DNA: TGCAGTGTCGGGAGAAGCAATCAGCCCCAGCATTTT
CDR3: CSVGRSNQPQHF

size: many
V: TRBV21-1
D: NA
J: TRBJ1-2
DNA: TGTGCCAGCAGCAACTCCCCGCACGGGGGCATCGGATATGGCTACACCTTC
CDR3: CASSNSPHGGIGYGYTF

size: NA
V: TRBV7-9
D: NA
J: TRBJ2-7
DNA: TGTGCCAGCAGCTTATCCCCATCCTACTACGAGCAGTACTTC
CDR3: CASSLSPSYYEQYF

size: many
V: TRBV19
D: TRBD1
J: TRBJ1-2
DNA: TGTGCCAGTACCGATACAGGGGGCGCGTCTGATGGCTACACCTTC
CDR3: CASTDTGGASDGYTF

size: many
V: TRBV7-2
D: NA
J: TRBJ1-2
DNA: TGTGCCAGCAGCTTTTTTCAGGATTTTGGCTACACCTTC
CDR3: CASSFFQDFGYTF

size: few
V: TRBV15
D: NA
J: TRBJ2-3
DNA: TGTGCCACCAGCCGGGACGGGCGCACAGATACGCAGTATTTT
CDR3: CATSRDGRTDTQYF

size: many
V: TRBV2
D: TRBD1
J: TRBJ2-3
DNA: TGTGCCAGCAGAAGGGACAGGGGAACAGATACGCAGTATTTT
CDR3: CASRRDRGTDTQYF

size: few
V: TRBV14
D: TRBD1
J: TRBJ2-7
DNA: TGTGCCAGCAGCCCTACGACAGGGATGGGCGAGCAGTACTTC
CDR3: CASSPTTGMGEQYF

size: many
V: TRBV12-3/TRBV12-4
D: NA
J: TRBJ2-5
DNA: TGTGCCAGCAGTTACAGAATCCAAGAGACCCAGTACTTC
CDR3: CASSYRIQETQYF

size: many
V: TRBV11-2
D: TRBD2
J: TRBJ2-3
DNA: TGTGCCAGCAGAACCGCGGGGGGTATGGGCGATACGCAGTATTTT
CDR3: CASRTAGGMGDTQYF